The entry below gives a single TCR beta chain sequence along with its context. What it binds is not known. Source study methods: With immunoSEQ giving junction-only sequences and no quality scores, filtering differed. Assay used: immunoSEQ multiplex PCR; TCRdb lists only in-frame clones, some missing. That table is the source of V, J and clone size, and D and trimming were worked out from the DNA. The data show millions of clones, about 92% seen once. Adult Caucasians living in Nashville, Tennessee made up all of the donors. The data stem from a study of shared clonotypes between healthy human individuals. Study observations and caveats: Sample collection involved blood only; tissue repertoires are likely different.

The sequence derives from a man aged 18 to 30 in good health. Some clones in this sample may be carry-over from other donors' samples. Sequenced sample: naive CD4+ T cells from PBMCs. The subset was: CD45RA+ positively selected.

The CDR3: CSVEVSLANSYNEQFF. As DNA, the CDR3 is TGCAGCGTTGAAGTCTCACTAGCAAATTCCTACAATGAGCAGTTCTTC. The genes are TRBV29-1 and TRBJ2-1; the D gene is possibly TRBD2 (6 bases). Germline CDR1 and CDR2: SQVTM and ANQGSEA. Trimming removed 1 base from V and 1 base from J, with 14 bases in between. The CDR3 totals 16 residues.